A single sample gave rise to the 30 T cell receptor beta chains below, sequenced in a study of identical twins. TCRdb re-derived calls from the 5' RACE reads in MiXCR, one entry per CDR3 protein. The data contain about 570,000 distinct CDR3 sequences, approximately 10% of them singletons. These data also featured in a second study, about yellow fever vaccine responses in identical twins.

Sequencing was performed on PBMCs. The receptors come from a woman aged 18-29 years in good health.

This clonotype came up many times. V is TRBV12-3 or TRBV12-4 and J is TRBJ2-1; weak D call: TRBD1 (6 bases). CDR3 length: 12 residues. The V gene lost 7 bases and the J gene lost 6 bases, with 10 bases spanning the gap. This CDR3 reads CASTLQGNEQFF. In DNA form, the CDR3 reads TGTGCCAGCACCCTACAGGGCAATGAGCAGTTCTTC.

This clonotype was observed many times. This sequence joins TRBV12-3 or TRBV12-4 and TRBJ2-1, with TRBD2 matching over 9 bases. Trimming took 3 bases from V and 8 from J; bases not matched to a gene: 8. This CDR3 is 15 amino acids long. The DNA for the CDR3 is TGTGCCAGCAGTTTTCGTAGCGGGAGACGGGATGAGCAGTTCTTC. Encoded protein: CASSFRSGRRDEQFF.

The V call is TRBV6-1, the J call TRBJ2-7; D assignment may be TRBD1 or TRBD2 (6 bases each). The CDR3 has 14 residues. V shed 0 bases and J shed 3 bases, with 9 bases lying between them. CDR1 and CDR2 from the germline V gene are MNHNS and SASEGT. CDR3 in amino acids: CASSEAGGDYEQYF. The DNA for the CDR3 is TGTGCCAGCAGTGAAGCGGGGGGCGACTACGAGCAGTACTTC.

This clonotype was seen repeatedly, ten times or more. The chain has TRBV27 and TRBJ2-1, with D hard to call. The CDR3 is 16 amino acids. Germline-derived CDR1 and CDR2 are MNHEY and SMNVEV (reference sequence). The V end lost 5 bases, the J end lost 0 bases, and 14 bases lay between the germline ends. The CDR3 is CASSPILTSSYNEQFF. The CDR3 region has the DNA TGTGCCAGCAGTCCTATACTTACGAGCTCCTACAATGAGCAGTTCTTC.

This clonotype was counted a few times. The CDR3 loop reads CASSSRQGRFTDTQYF. Here the CDR3 DNA reads TGTGCCAGCAGTTCCCGACAGGGGAGATTCACAGATACGCAGTATTTT. The chain combines TRBV12-3 or TRBV12-4 with TRBJ2-3, with 8 bases matching TRBD1. The V segment lost 4 bases and the J segment 2 bases; nucleotides outside the gene matches: 8. CDR3 length: 16 amino acids.

This clonotype was detected only a few times. This chain connects TRBV12-3 or TRBV12-4 to TRBJ2-2, with TRBD1 matching over 7 bases. The trim removed 3 bases at V and 7 bases at J, leaving 5 bases unmatched. The CDR3 covers 14 residues. DNA of the CDR3: TGTGCCAGCAGTTTCGAGGGGGCATACGGGGAGCTGTTTTTT. This translates into CASSFEGAYGELFF.

This clonotype was recorded a few times. The chain couples TRBV11-2 to TRBJ2-7; D is unclear. CDR1 SGHAT and CDR2 FQNNGV come from the germline V gene. The CDR3 is made up of 12 amino acids. Between the trimmed V and J ends, which lost 8 bases and 0 bases, there was a span of 8 bases. CDR3 loop: CASARSSYEQYF. The CDR3 bases are TGTGCCAGCGCGAGGAGCTCCTACGAGCAGTACTTC.

The chain recombines TRBV4-1 with TRBJ1-1; 8 positions match TRBD1. The V gene end was trimmed by 1 base and the J gene end by 5 bases; junction bases not matched to a gene: 9. Germline CDR1 reads MGHRA; CDR2 reads YSYEKL. The CDR3 is made up of 16 amino acids. The CDR3 region is CASSQAPTGGGTEAFF. The CDR3 DNA reads as TGCGCCAGCAGCCAAGCCCCAACAGGGGGGGGGACTGAAGCTTTCTTT.

This clonotype turned up a few times. This chain connects TRBV7-2 to TRBJ2-1; D call uncertain. The length of the CDR3 is 12 residues. V was trimmed by 5 bases and J by 15 bases, leaving 17 bases between them. Per the germline V gene, CDR1 is SGHTA and CDR2 is FQGNSA. As DNA, the CDR3 is TGTGCCAGCAGCCCCCCCCCCTCGACGGGGTTCTTC. Residues: CASSPPPSTGFF.

The rearrangement joins TRBV29-1 to TRBJ2-1; D possibly matches TRBD1 or TRBD2 (6 bases each). The CDR3 covers 13 residues. CDR1 SQVTM and CDR2 ANQGSEA come from the germline V gene. Trimming took 2 bases from V and 7 from J, leaving 12 bases between them. This chain's CDR3 is CSVESQGRNEQFF. CDR3 nucleotide sequence: TGCAGCGTTGAATCCCAGGGGAGGAATGAGCAGTTCTTC.

There are many counts of this clonotype. The chain has TRBV6-2 or TRBV6-3 and TRBJ2-1, with TRBD2 matching over 12 bases. V was pared by 7 bases and J by 10 bases, with 8 bases of the junction left unmatched. CDR1 and CDR2 from the germline V gene are MNHEY and SVGEGT. CDR3 length equals 14 residues. The CDR3, as DNA: TGTGCCAGCAAGACTAGCGGGAGAGGTAGGGAGCAGTTCTTC. Its protein is CASKTSGRGREQFF.

This clonotype was seen at least ten times. The chain joins TRBV15 to TRBJ1-1; D remains unclear. This CDR3 contains 14 residues. V lost 0 bases and J lost 5, with 10 bases in between. Looked up from germline, CDR1 is LNHNV and CDR2 is YYDKDF (reference sequence). CDR3 in DNA: TGTGCCACCAGCAGAGAGACGGGCAGAACTGAAGCTTTCTTT. It is translated as CATSRETGRTEAFF.

The V and J genes are TRBV2 and TRBJ1-2; 10 bases line up with TRBD1. In germline, CDR1 is SNHLY, CDR2 FYNNEI. The CDR3 runs 14 residues. V lost 6 bases, J lost 2 bases, and 3 bases stayed unmatched. DNA for the CDR3: TGTGCCAGCAGAATGGGACAGGGGAACTATGGCTACACCTTC. Its protein is CASRMGQGNYGYTF.

This clonotype was found a few times. CDR3: CASSPVPAGGPYNEQFF. CDR3 bases: TGTGCCAGCTCACCGGTTCCCGCGGGAGGCCCCTACAATGAGCAGTTCTTC. The gene calls are TRBV18 and TRBJ2-1, with 8 bases aligning to TRBD2. The V gene's germline CDR1 is KGHSH and CDR2 LQKENI. Unmatched junction bases numbered 9, after V lost 3 bases and J lost 2 bases. The CDR3 runs 17 residues.

This clonotype was found a few times. This chain joins TRBV5-1 and TRBJ2-5; 8 nucleotides align to TRBD2. The CDR3 extends over 14 amino acids. Per the germline V gene, CDR1 is SGHRS and CDR2 is YFSETQ. V was pared by 1 base and J by 4 bases, with 3 bases of the junction left unmatched. CDR3 bases: TGCGCCAGCAGCTTGTACAGCGGGAGAGAGACCCAGTACTTC. It yields the protein CASSLYSGRETQYF.

This clonotype was detected a few times. The chain is built from TRBV29-1 and TRBJ2-1; D uncertain. Trimming cost V 0 bases and J 0 bases, with 6 bases left between them. The CDR3 runs 14 residues. Germline values: CDR1 SQVTM, CDR2 ANQGSEA. CDR3 region: CSVEEPRSYNEQFF. The CDR3 coding sequence is TGCAGCGTTGAAGAACCCCGCTCCTACAATGAGCAGTTCTTC.

The chain is built from TRBV7-3 and TRBJ2-3; 9 positions match TRBD2. This CDR3 contains 16 residues. From germline, CDR1 is SGHTA and CDR2 FQGTGA. Trimming removed 5 bases from V and 4 bases from J; junction bases left unmatched: 10. The CDR3 region has the DNA TGTGCCAGCAGCCCAGGAGTAGCGGGGGACCCAGATACGCAGTATTTT. This encodes CASSPGVAGDPDTQYF.

V gene TRBV2 combines with J gene TRBJ1-5, with 8 bases aligning to TRBD1. This CDR3 is 14 amino acids long. V lost 4 bases, J lost 5 bases, and 4 bases stayed unmatched. Looked up from germline, CDR1 is SNHLY and CDR2 is FYNNEI. CDR3: CASSVRQGYQPQHF. CDR3 DNA: TGTGCCAGCAGTGTCCGACAGGGGTATCAGCCCCAGCATTTT.

The rearrangement uses TRBV5-6 and TRBJ2-7; the D is unclear. Trimming removed 1 base at V and 0 bases at J, with 14 bases between. The germline V gene has CDR1 SGHDT and CDR2 YYEEEE. The CDR3 spans 16 residues. CDR3 DNA: TGTGCCAGCAGCTTGCAGAGCCACTTTTTCTCCTACGAGCAGTACTTC. It yields the protein CASSLQSHFFSYEQYF.

There are a few counts of this clonotype. The J gene is TRBJ2-3, the V gene TRBV7-9; D not certain. Trimming stripped 4 bases from V and 2 bases from J, with 16 bases between. Germline V gene sequence: CDR1 SEHNR, CDR2 FQNEAQ (reference sequence). There are 16 residues in the CDR3. The CDR3 bases are TGTGCCAGCAGCTCCTCCGGAGCCCTAATCACAGATACGCAGTATTTT. Its protein product is CASSSSGALITDTQYF.

This clonotype was observed many times. The CDR3 loop reads CASSLDQTGAGELFF. The CDR3, as DNA: TGTGCCAGCAGTTTAGACCAGACAGGGGCCGGGGAGCTGTTTTTT. The V gene is TRBV12-3 or TRBV12-4, the J gene TRBJ2-2, with 8 bases lining up with TRBD1. Trimming removed 1 base from V and 6 bases from J; junction bases left unmatched: 4. CDR3 length equals 15 residues.

Comments on this clonotype: Relative to the germline gene, one junction end is altered; a read error may explain this. The chain links TRBV12-3 or TRBV12-4 to TRBJ2-3; the D is unclear. The CDR3 covers 12 residues. CDR3 bases: TGTGTCAGCAGTTTTCACACAGATACGCAGTATTTT. Translating gives CVSSFHTDTQYF.

This clonotype occurred many times. V is TRBV20-1 and J is TRBJ2-4; no firm D call. Germline lookup yields CDR1 DFQATT and CDR2 SNEGSKA (reference sequence). The V end was cut by 4 bases, the J end by 0 bases, with 7 bases between. This CDR3 spans 13 amino acids. The DNA for the CDR3 is TGCAGTGCTAATAGGATAGCCAAAAACATTCAGTACTTC. Protein: CSANRIAKNIQYF.

The sample holds many counts of this clonotype. The chain has TRBV6-5 and TRBJ2-2, with D possibly being TRBD1 or TRBD2 (5 bases each). The CDR3 contains 12 residues. Germline CDR1 and CDR2: MNHEY and SVGAGI. The V gene lost 7 bases and the J gene lost 7 bases, with 10 bases spanning the gap. The CDR3 loop reads CASKGTGGELFF. CDR3 in DNA: TGTGCCAGCAAGGGGACCGGCGGGGAGCTGTTTTTT.

A few counts support this clonotype. V is TRBV29-1 and J is TRBJ2-5, with 10 positions matching TRBD1. V lost 7 bases to trimming and J lost 4 bases; unmatched junction nucleotides: 9. Per germline, CDR1 SQVTM and CDR2 ANQGSEA. The CDR3 extends over 14 amino acids. The CDR3 protein is CSASTGGRRETQYF. The CDR3 nucleotides are TGCAGCGCCTCGACAGGGGGCCGCCGAGAGACCCAGTACTTC.

This clonotype was detected a few times. The genes are TRBV25-1 and TRBJ1-1; D perhaps matches TRBD1 (6 bases). From germline, CDR1 is MGHDK and CDR2 SYGVNS. The CDR3 consists of 16 residues. V lost 3 bases to trimming and J lost 1 base, with 15 bases between them. The CDR3 sequence is CASSDEQGRKNTEAFF. The CDR3 DNA reads TGTGCCAGCAGTGATGAGCAGGGGAGGAAGAACACTGAAGCTTTCTTT. The full variable domain, with the rest looked up from reference TRBV25-1 and TRBJ1-1, is EADIYQTPRYLVIGTGKKITLECSQTMGHDKMYWYQQDPGMELHLIHYSYGVNSTEKGDLSSESTVSRIRTEHFPLTLESARPSHTSQYLCASSDEQGRKNTEAFFGQGTRLTVV.

This clonotype was counted many times. The chain carries TRBV29-1 and TRBJ2-7; D is ambiguous. The CDR3 covers 14 residues. Trimming stripped 3 bases from V and 2 bases from J, with 14 bases between. Germline loops: CDR1 SQVTM, CDR2 ANQGSEA. CDR3 residues: CSVDLGRPTYEQYF. The DNA of the CDR3 is TGCAGCGTTGACTTGGGCAGGCCTACCTACGAGCAGTACTTC.

This clonotype was recorded many times. The chain has TRBV6-1 and TRBJ2-5; 8 positions agree with TRBD1. Per germline, CDR1 MNHNS and CDR2 SASEGT. CDR3 length: 13 residues. In DNA form, the CDR3 reads TGTGCTACCGACAGGGGCATCCAAGAGACCCAGTACTTC. Translation gives CATDRGIQETQYF.

The rearrangement uses TRBV25-1 and TRBJ2-3; unclear D gene. The ends were cut back, 2 bases at V and 5 bases at J, with 5 bases in the middle. The germline V gene has CDR1 MGHDK and CDR2 SYGVNS. The CDR3 has 12 amino acids. The CDR3 sequence: CASSEQEDTQYF. The CDR3 DNA follows: TGTGCCAGCAGTGAACAGGAAGATACGCAGTATTTT.

This clonotype has a handful of counts. This sequence joins TRBV6-5 and TRBJ2-5, with 7 bases matching TRBD1. Germline V CDR1 and CDR2: MNHEY, SVGAGI. The CDR3 sequence is 15 residues long. Losses at the gene ends were 2 bases for V and 1 base for J; bases not matched to a gene: 4. CDR3 protein: CASSYRGTVQETQYF. DNA for the CDR3: TGTGCCAGCAGTTACAGGGGGACAGTCCAAGAGACCCAGTACTTC.